Each of the 2 T cell receptor beta chains below was sequenced from the same sample in a study of CD8+ T cells in alopecia areata. Extracted RNA was reverse transcribed into cDNA, the sequencing template. The repertoire was sequenced with immunoSEQ multiplex PCR; TCRdb's copy has only in-frame clones and lacks some. Among about 120,000 clones listed, less than 50% were seen once. The sample was NKG2D-low CD8+ T cells sorted from blood. All receptors come from a human donor with alopecia areata.

The chain combines TRBV5-1 with TRBJ1-1; no clear D gene. The CDR3 contains 13 residues. Trimming stripped 1 base from V and 10 bases from J, with 14 bases between. Germline CDR1 is SGHRS and CDR2 is YFSETQ. The CDR3 sequence: CASSLSGGSGAFF. The CDR3 DNA is TGCGCCAGCAGCTTGAGTGGAGGGTCGGGAGCTTTCTTT.

This clone came up a few times. The chain has TRBV14 and TRBJ2-7; D may be TRBD2 (5 bases). Trimming stripped 4 bases from V and 7 bases from J, with 20 bases between. Germline V gene data show CDR1 as SGHDN and CDR2 as FVKESK. CDR3 size: 15 residues. CDR3 sequence: CASSLQSGRASEQYF. The CDR3 DNA reads TGTGCCAGCAGCCTACAGAGCGGACGGGCGAGTGAGCAGTACTTC. The whole variable domain, filled in from reference TRBV14 and TRBJ2-7, reads EAGVTQFPSHSVIEKGQTVTLRCDPISGHDNLYWYRRVMGKEIKFLLHFVKESKQDESGMPNNRFLAERTGGTYSTLKVQPAELEDSGVYFCASSLQSGRASEQYFGPGTRLTVT.